This T cell receptor beta chain was retrieved from a study of T cell changes during pregnancy in multiple sclerosis. Some clones are missing from TCRdb's copy, which holds only in-frame ones; the method was immunoSEQ multiplex PCR. Of 67,000 or so clones detected, over 80% appear once; the ten largest clones hold approximately 3%. Sequenced material: CD8+ T cells from peripheral blood mononuclear cells, taken in the third trimester of pregnancy. The TCR was taken from a female donor in good health, enrolled as a control in a pregnancy study.

CDR3 loop: CASSLVVGKGLGTEAFF. CDR3 DNA sequence: TGTGCCAGCAGCTTGGTAGTTGGAAAGGGGTTGGGCACTGAAGCTTTCTTT. The V and J genes are TRBV5-8 and TRBJ1-1; D possibly corresponds to TRBD1 (5 bases). The CDR3 sequence is 17 residues long. CDR1 and CDR2 from the germline V gene are SGHTS and YDEGEE. V was cut by 0 bases and J by 4 bases, with 19 bases left in between.